A selection of T cell receptor beta chains follows, all from one sample in a study of T cells in Graves' hyperthyroidism and ophthalmopathy. TCRdb used MiXCR to reprocess the multiplex PCR reads, holding one entry per CDR3 protein. This sample has around 720,000 distinct CDR3 sequences, with roughly a third found just once. Input material: blood. The receptors originated from a middle-aged woman with Graves' hyperthyroidism. Both conserved end residues are part of each CDR3. Fields, in order: CDR3 DNA, CDR3 protein, J gene, V gene, D gene, clone size. A D gene is named only where the DNA matches it firmly. The size field is filled for only some rows; it gives once, few, many or a size class.

CDR3 DNA: TGCAGTGCTAGAGATCACTGGGGGGGCGGGGAGCTGTTTTTT; CDR3 protein: CSARDHWGGGELFF; J gene: TRBJ2-2; V gene: TRBV20-1; D gene: TRBD2; clone size: -
CDR3 DNA: TGTGCCAGCAGCTTGGGAGGGCATGAGGACTTC; CDR3 protein: CASSLGGHEDF; J gene: TRBJ2-7; V gene: TRBV5-5; D gene: -; clone size: -
CDR3 DNA: TGTGCTAGCGACAGGGGCGGCGAGCAGTACTTC; CDR3 protein: CASDRGGEQYF; J gene: TRBJ2-7; V gene: TRBV11-2; D gene: TRBD1; clone size: -
CDR3 DNA: TGTGCCAGCAGTTCCACAGGGGGCCAAGGTGAAAAACTGTTTTTT; CDR3 protein: CASSSTGGQGEKLFF; J gene: TRBJ1-4; V gene: TRBV12-3/TRBV12-4; D gene: TRBD1; clone size: few
CDR3 DNA: TGCAGTGCTAGAGATTCGGGACTAGCGACCTACGAGCAGTACTTC; CDR3 protein: CSARDSGLATYEQYF; J gene: TRBJ2-7; V gene: TRBV20-1; D gene: TRBD2; clone size: -
CDR3 DNA: TGTGCCAGCAGATCAACTAGCGGGGGGGCCGGAGATACGCAGTATTTT; CDR3 protein: CASRSTSGGAGDTQYF; J gene: TRBJ2-3; V gene: TRBV7-2; D gene: TRBD2; clone size: many
CDR3 DNA: TGTGCCACCAGTGATACCAGGCGCTTCTATGGCTACACCTTC; CDR3 protein: CATSDTRRFYGYTF; J gene: TRBJ1-2; V gene: TRBV24-1; D gene: -; clone size: many
CDR3 DNA: TGTGCCACCAGCAGTACGTGGACAGGCAATTATAATTCACCCCTCCACTTT; CDR3 protein: CATSSTWTGNYNSPLHF; J gene: TRBJ1-6; V gene: TRBV15; D gene: TRBD1; clone size: -
CDR3 DNA: TGTGCCAGCAGTCCCCCGGGACAGGTCATCTACGAGCAGTACTTC; CDR3 protein: CASSPPGQVIYEQYF; J gene: TRBJ2-7; V gene: TRBV7-2; D gene: TRBD1; clone size: -
CDR3 DNA: TGTGCCACCAGCAGAGGTGTTTCGGACAGCTATGGCTACACCTTC; CDR3 protein: CATSRGVSDSYGYTF; J gene: TRBJ1-2; V gene: TRBV15; D gene: -; clone size: many
CDR3 DNA: TGTGCCAGTAGGGCCGATGCCGGAAACACCATATATTTT; CDR3 protein: CASRADAGNTIYF; J gene: TRBJ1-3; V gene: TRBV19; D gene: -; clone size: many
CDR3 DNA: TGTGCCAGCCTCCGGCACACAGGGGGCTTCTACTATGGCTACACCTTC; CDR3 protein: CASLRHTGGFYYGYTF; J gene: TRBJ1-2; V gene: TRBV6-4; D gene: TRBD1; clone size: -
CDR3 DNA: TGTGCCAGCAGCTTAGCGTATTTGGGGGTTGCGGCTGAAGCTTTCTTT; CDR3 protein: CASSLAYLGVAAEAFF; J gene: TRBJ1-1; V gene: TRBV7-9; D gene: -; clone size: few
CDR3 DNA: TGCAGCGTAGAGGCCAGCTATGGCTACACCTTC; CDR3 protein: CSVEASYGYTF; J gene: TRBJ1-2; V gene: TRBV29-1; D gene: -; clone size: -
CDR3 DNA: TGTGCCAGCAGTAGAGCGGGAGTGGACGAGCAGTACTTC; CDR3 protein: CASSRAGVDEQYF; J gene: TRBJ2-7; V gene: TRBV6-5; D gene: TRBD2; clone size: -
CDR3 DNA: TGTGCCAGTAGTATCCGCAGGGGGGAGCAGTTCTTC; CDR3 protein: CASSIRRGEQFF; J gene: TRBJ2-1; V gene: TRBV19; D gene: TRBD1; clone size: -
CDR3 DNA: TGTGCCAGCAGTTACTCAAGGACATCGAACACCGGGGAGCTGTTTTTT; CDR3 protein: CASSYSRTSNTGELFF; J gene: TRBJ2-2; V gene: TRBV6-5; D gene: -; clone size: few